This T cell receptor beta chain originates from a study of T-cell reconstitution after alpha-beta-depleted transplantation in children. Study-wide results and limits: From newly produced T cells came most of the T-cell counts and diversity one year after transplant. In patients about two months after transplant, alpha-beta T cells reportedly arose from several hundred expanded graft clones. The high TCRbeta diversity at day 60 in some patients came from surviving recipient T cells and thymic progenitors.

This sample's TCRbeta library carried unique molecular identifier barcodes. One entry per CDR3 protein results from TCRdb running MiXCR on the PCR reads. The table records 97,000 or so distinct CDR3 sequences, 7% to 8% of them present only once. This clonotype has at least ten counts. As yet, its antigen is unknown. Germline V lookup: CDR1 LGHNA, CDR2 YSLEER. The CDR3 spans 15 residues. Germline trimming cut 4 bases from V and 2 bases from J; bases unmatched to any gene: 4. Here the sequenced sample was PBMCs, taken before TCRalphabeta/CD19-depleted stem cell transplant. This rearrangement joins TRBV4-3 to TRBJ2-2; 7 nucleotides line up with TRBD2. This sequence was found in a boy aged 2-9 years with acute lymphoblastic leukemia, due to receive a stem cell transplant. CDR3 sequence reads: CASSLGTTNTGELFF. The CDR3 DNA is TGCGCCAGCAGCCTCGGGACTACCAACACCGGGGAGCTGTTTTTT.